The 13 T cell receptor beta chains below all came from one sample that was sequenced in a study of human T cells and chemical hapten exposure. TCRdb redid the calling of the RACE reads with MiXCR, one entry per CDR3 protein. The sample holds about 130,000 distinct CDR3 sequences, approximately 9.1% seen once. As for time point: healthy volunteer bleed at 2 weeks. Total RNA extraction was carried out from unfractionated whole blood. The material sequenced was whole blood. These receptors were obtained from a male donor in good health. Some clones in this sample may be carry-over from other donors' samples.

This clonotype appeared a few times. The chain has TRBV6-5 and TRBJ2-7; 7 positions match TRBD1. Germline V CDR1 and CDR2: MNHEY, SVGAGI. The length of the CDR3 is 16 residues. V gave up 6 bases and J gave up 2 bases; unmatched junction bases: 13. The CDR3, as DNA: TGTGCCAGCAGATCTATCGGACGGGACAGAACCTACGAGCAGTACTTC. Translated: CASRSIGRDRTYEQYF.

This clonotype has more than one count but fewer than ten. The chain links TRBV27 to TRBJ1-5; D is unclear. CDR1 is MNHEY and CDR2 is SMNVEV in the germline V gene (reference sequence). V lost 5 bases to trimming and J lost 4 bases, with 12 bases between them. The CDR3 extends over 14 amino acids. CDR3 nucleotides: TGTGCCAGCAGTCCCTTGGGCGGAAATCAGCCCCAGCATTTT. It codes for CASSPLGGNQPQHF.

The genes are TRBV20-1 and TRBJ2-7; TRBD2 might be the D (6 bases). The CDR3 extends over 12 amino acids. V dropped 1 base and J dropped 4 bases, with 8 bases sitting between them. Germline V gene lookup returns CDR1 DFQATT and CDR2 SNEGSKA (reference sequence). CDR3 in DNA: TGCAGTGCTAGAGGGAGGGGATACGAGCAGTACTTC. This gives the protein CSARGRGYEQYF.

This clonotype occurred a few times. The CDR3 bases are TGTGCCAGCAGCCAAGAAGGAAGTCGGGGGACTAGCGGGAGACGGACCCACGAGCAGTACTTC. Residues: CASSQEGSRGTSGRRTHEQYF. The chain is built from TRBV3-1 and TRBJ2-7, with 14 bases lining up with TRBD2. The V and J ends lost 0 bases and 5 bases, in that order; junction bases with no gene match: 18. Germline V lookup: CDR1 LGHDT, CDR2 YNNKEL (reference sequence). This CDR3 has 21 amino acids.

This clonotype was counted at least ten times. V and J are TRBV6-2 or TRBV6-3 and TRBJ2-1; 7 bases fit TRBD1. The CDR3 length is 17 residues. CDR1 is MNHEY, CDR2 SVGEGT, per germline. V dropped 0 bases and J dropped 0; count of bases not matched to a gene: 5. The CDR3 protein is CASSYSRQGPSYNEQFF. DNA for the CDR3: TGTGCCAGCAGTTACTCTAGACAGGGCCCCTCCTACAATGAGCAGTTCTTC.

This clonotype showed up just a few times. V and J are TRBV12-3 or TRBV12-4 and TRBJ2-1, with 7 bases aligning to TRBD1. V gave up 6 bases and J gave up 0 bases; unmatched junction bases: 2. The CDR3 runs to 14 residues. CDR3 sequence (DNA): TGTGCCAGCAGGTGGGACAGCTCCTACAATGAGCAGTTCTTC. This codes for CASRWDSSYNEQFF.

This chain connects TRBV5-1 to TRBJ2-7; 9 nucleotides agree with TRBD1. V lost 4 bases to trimming and J lost 6 bases; unmatched junction nucleotides: 8. The germline gives CDR1 SGHRS, CDR2 YFSETQ. CDR3 size: 14 residues. The CDR3 here is CASSPGQGYSEQYF. The CDR3 bases are TGCGCCAGCAGCCCGGGACAGGGCTATAGCGAGCAGTACTTC.

This clonotype was found many times. The chain carries TRBV10-3 and TRBJ1-1; the D gene is possibly TRBD1 (6 bases). Germline V CDR1 and CDR2: ENHRY, SYGVKD. The CDR3 has 14 amino acids. V was shortened by 4 bases and J by 3 bases, with 12 bases between the two germline ends. CDR3 region: CAISGLGADTEAFF. The CDR3, as DNA: TGTGCCATCAGTGGGTTGGGGGCTGACACTGAAGCTTTCTTT.

This clonotype was seen a handful of times. The genes are TRBV12-3 or TRBV12-4 and TRBJ1-1; 7 nucleotides match TRBD1. The CDR3 covers 14 residues. The junction had 3 bases not matched to a gene; V was cut back by 4 bases and J by 1 base. The CDR3 coding sequence is TGTGCCAGCAGTTCGACAGGGAAGAACACTGAAGCTTTCTTT. Translation gives CASSSTGKNTEAFF.

This clonotype appeared a few times. This chain connects TRBV2 to TRBJ1-5; no clear D gene. The V end was cut by 7 bases, the J end by 5 bases, with 12 bases between. The germline V gene has CDR1 SNHLY and CDR2 FYNNEI. This CDR3 spans 13 amino acids. CDR3 sequence: CASMALPDQPQHF. Written as DNA, the CDR3 is TGTGCCAGCATGGCATTACCCGATCAGCCCCAGCATTTT.

This clonotype was seen at least ten times. The chain uses TRBV29-1 and TRBJ1-1, with 8 bases lining up with TRBD1. The CDR3 is 11 residues long. Trimming at V came to 7 bases and at J to 7 bases, leaving 5 bases not matched to a gene. Per the germline V gene, CDR1 is SQVTM and CDR2 is ANQGSEA. For the CDR3, the DNA is TGCAGCGGGTGGACAGGGAATGAAGCTTTCTTT. This sequence encodes CSGWTGNEAFF.

This chain uses TRBV12-3 or TRBV12-4 with TRBJ2-7, with 9 bases aligning to TRBD1. The junction had 9 bases not matched to a gene; V was cut back by 3 bases and J by 3 bases. CDR3 length: 16 residues. DNA for the CDR3: TGTGCCAGCAGTTTGGGGACAGGGCCCTCCTACTACGAGCAGTACTTC. This encodes CASSLGTGPSYYEQYF.

The chain is built from TRBV11-2 and TRBJ1-2, with 8 bases aligning to TRBD1. The CDR3 consists of 16 residues. J was trimmed by 4 bases and V by 2 bases; bases with no gene match: 9. Germline V CDR1 and CDR2: SGHAT, FQNNGV. Written as DNA, the CDR3 is TGTGCCAGCAGCTTATATCCAGGACAGGGAGCCTATGGCTACACCTTC. Its translation: CASSLYPGQGAYGYTF.